These 20 T cell receptor beta chains were sequenced from one sample in a study of CD8+ T cells in alopecia areata. RNA was extracted and reverse transcribed into cDNA as the sequencing template. The repertoire was sequenced with immunoSEQ multiplex PCR; TCRdb's copy has only in-frame clones and lacks some. The sample consists of about 210,000 clones, around two fifths of them appearing once. Treatment here: oral pan-JAK inhibitor, 5-10 mg twice daily. This specimen consisted of CD4+ T cells sorted from blood, obtained around week 34, from a patient treated with tofacitinib. These receptors were taken from a human donor with alopecia areata.

Comment on this clone: Distinct nucleotide sequences in the sample also encode this CDR3. The chain joins TRBV7-9 to TRBJ2-7, with a tentative D call TRBD2 (6 bases). Trimming took 3 bases from V and 6 from J, leaving 9 bases between them. The CDR3 is 12 residues long. Germline CDR1 reads SEHNR; CDR2 reads FQNEAQ (reference sequence). DNA of the CDR3: TGTGCCAGCAGCTTGGGGGGAGTCGAGCAGTACTTC. It codes for CASSLGGVEQYF.

This clone was observed a handful of times. The chain carries TRBV7-3 and TRBJ1-2, with TRBD1 identical over 9 bases. Unmatched junction bases numbered 4, after V lost 5 bases and J lost 6 bases. The CDR3 covers 13 residues. Germline V gene lookup returns CDR1 SGHTA and CDR2 FQGTGA. The CDR3 region has the DNA TGTGCCAGCAGCCCGGGACAGGGAGATGGCTACACCTTC. This sequence encodes CASSPGQGDGYTF.

Only one count was recorded for this clone. V is TRBV27 and J is TRBJ1-2; 9 positions agree with TRBD1. In germline, CDR1 is MNHEY, CDR2 SMNVEV (reference sequence). The CDR3 length is 16 residues. V trimming: 0 bases; J trimming: 6 bases; junction bases outside the gene matches: 8. CDR3 bases: TGTGCCAGCAGTTTATCGTTACTGGGACAGGGTGATGGCTACACCTTC. It specifies CASSLSLLGQGDGYTF.

Comments on this clone: The junction departs from germline at one end; a sequencing error may be responsible. Other DNA variants within this sample encode the same CDR3. The V call is TRBV29-1, the J call TRBJ2-4; D is unclear. The CDR3 totals 17 residues. CDR1 SQVTM and CDR2 ANQGSEA come from the germline V gene. This CDR3 reads CSVVAENIRRAKNIQYF. The CDR3 DNA follows: TGCAGCGTTGTGGCAGAGAATATCCGCCGGGCCAAGAACATTCAGTACTTC.

V gene TRBV30 combines with J gene TRBJ2-1; D remains ambiguous. The CDR3 contains 14 residues. Germline values: CDR1 GTSNPN, CDR2 SVGIG (reference sequence). V shed 0 bases and J shed 9 bases, with 15 bases lying between them. This CDR3 is CAWSVLALQGEQFF. CDR3 nucleotide sequence: TGTGCCTGGAGTGTACTGGCTCTACAAGGTGAGCAGTTCTTC.

This clone was seen a few times. The rearrangement uses TRBV28 and TRBJ1-5; no clear D. From germline, CDR1 is MDHEN and CDR2 SYDVKM. V lost 3 bases and J lost 0, with 6 bases in between. The CDR3 loop spans 14 amino acids. The CDR3 reads CASSFAGSNQPQHF. CDR3 DNA sequence: TGTGCCAGCAGTTTTGCAGGTAGCAATCAGCCCCAGCATTTT.

In its sample, this clone was seen a few times. V usage is TRBV19 and J usage is TRBJ2-3, with 11 bases identical to TRBD2. Germline assignment: CDR1 LNHDA and CDR2 SQIVND (reference sequence). The CDR3 loop spans 14 amino acids. V lost 8 bases to trimming and J lost 2 bases; unmatched junction nucleotides: 3. The DNA for the CDR3 is TGTGCCAGTGTTAGCGGGGGGGACACAGATACGCAGTATTTT. The encoded protein is CASVSGGDTDTQYF.

The CDR3 is CASSFRGQPQHF. The CDR3 DNA sequence: TGTGCCAGCAGTTTTCGCGGCCAGCCCCAGCATTTT. V usage is TRBV27 and J usage is TRBJ1-5; D is ambiguous. Germline V CDR1 and CDR2: MNHEY, SMNVEV (reference sequence). V gave up 3 bases and J gave up 7 bases, with 7 bases separating them. CDR3 length: 12 residues.

The V and J genes are TRBV5-1 and TRBJ2-7; D gene uncertain. In germline, CDR1 is SGHRS, CDR2 YFSETQ. Trimming took off 0 bases at V and 0 bases at J, with 4 bases between the two ends. The CDR3 has 13 residues. For the CDR3, the DNA is TGCGCCAGCAGCTTGGCCCCCTCCTACGAGCAGTACTTC. Protein: CASSLAPSYEQYF.

The table lists this clone with a count of one. The gene calls are TRBV5-4 and TRBJ1-1; TRBD1 matches 8 bases. This CDR3 is built from 14 residues. Trimming cost V 4 bases and J 4 bases; bases outside gene matches: 6. Germline V CDR1 and CDR2: SGHNT, YYREEE (reference sequence). Here the CDR3 reads CASSRQGLVTEAFF. In DNA form, the CDR3 reads TGTGCCAGCAGCCGACAGGGGTTGGTCACTGAAGCTTTCTTT.

A single count supports this clone. The chain uses TRBV5-6 and TRBJ1-2; TRBD1 aligns across 8 bases. J gave up 2 bases and V 4 bases, and 4 bases lay outside the gene matches. CDR3 length: 14 amino acids. The V gene's germline CDR1 is SGHDT and CDR2 YYEEEE. The CDR3 bases are TGTGCCAGCAGCAAGGGACAGGCCAACTATGGCTACACCTTC. Residues: CASSKGQANYGYTF.

Here the CDR3 reads CASSDNRDTGELFF. DNA of the CDR3: TGCGCCAGCAGTGATAACAGGGACACCGGGGAGCTGTTTTTT. V is TRBV10-1 and J is TRBJ2-2, with D perhaps TRBD1 (6 bases). The CDR3 runs 14 residues. V dropped 3 bases and J dropped 3 bases, with 8 bases sitting between them. Per germline, CDR1 WNHNN and CDR2 SYGVQD (reference sequence).

Concerning this clone: A much larger clone lies a single base off, so this may be a read error. V is TRBV27 and J is TRBJ2-1; no definite D call. CDR1 and CDR2 from the germline V gene are MNHEY and SMNVEV (reference sequence). V was clipped by 6 bases and J by 3 bases, with 3 bases between them. This CDR3 comprises 11 residues. The chain's CDR3 is CASSHYNEQFF. The CDR3 DNA reads as TGTGCCAGCAGCCACTACAATGAGCAGTTCTTC.

This clone showed up just a few times. This chain uses TRBV9 with TRBJ1-1, with 10 positions matching TRBD1. Losses at the gene ends were 4 bases for V and 1 base for J; bases not matched to a gene: 7. The germline CDR1 and CDR2 sequences are SGDLS and YYNGEE. There are 16 residues in the CDR3. The CDR3 DNA follows: TGTGCCAGCAGCCCGGGACAGGGGCAGGGGAACACTGAAGCTTTCTTT. Its translation is CASSPGQGQGNTEAFF.

The chain uses TRBV7-9 and TRBJ1-4; D uncertain. The length of the CDR3 is 14 residues. The germline V gene encodes CDR1 SEHNR and CDR2 FQNEAQ (reference sequence). V was trimmed by 5 bases and J by 7 bases, leaving 14 bases between them. The CDR3 DNA is TGTGCCAGCAGCCCGGAGGGTAGGGCTGAAAAACTGTTTTTT. It specifies CASSPEGRAEKLFF.

This clone showed up just a few times. The rearrangement uses TRBV19 and TRBJ1-5; D may be TRBD1 (5 bases). Looked up from germline, CDR1 is LNHDA and CDR2 is SQIVND (reference sequence). Trimming stripped 5 bases from V and 3 bases from J, with 17 bases between. The CDR3 runs to 16 residues. Here the CDR3 reads CASSPRDARPNQPQHF. CDR3 bases: TGTGCCAGTAGTCCTCGGGACGCCCGACCCAATCAGCCCCAGCATTTT.

This clone was detected a few times. V gene TRBV10-3 combines with J gene TRBJ1-2; D unresolved. CDR3 size: 13 residues. Deletions cut 0 bases from V and 3 bases from J, with 5 bases between. Per germline, CDR1 ENHRY and CDR2 SYGVKD. Written as DNA, the CDR3 is TGTGCCATCAGTGAGTCGACGGACTATGGCTACACCTTC. Residues: CAISESTDYGYTF.

This rearrangement joins TRBV5-6 to TRBJ2-7; TRBD1 agrees at 9 bases. The CDR3 consists of 14 residues. Trimming at V came to 2 bases and at J to 2 bases, leaving 2 bases not matched to a gene. Germline-derived CDR1 and CDR2 are SGHDT and YYEEEE. CDR3 DNA: TGTGCCAGCAGCTTTTACAGGGGGCCCTACGAGCAGTACTTC. This sequence encodes CASSFYRGPYEQYF.

The V gene is TRBV29-1, the J gene TRBJ1-1; D uncertain. This CDR3 contains 15 residues. The V end lost 4 bases, the J end lost 7 bases, and 22 bases lay between the germline ends. The germline gives CDR1 SQVTM, CDR2 ANQGSEA. DNA for the CDR3: TGCAGCGTTGGTTTTGCCGATGGGGTCGCGGATGAAGCTTTCTTT. It codes for CSVGFADGVADEAFF.

The rearrangement uses TRBV5-6 and TRBJ2-6; weak D call: TRBD1 (5 bases). The CDR3 has 15 amino acids. Germline CDR1 is SGHDT and CDR2 is YYEEEE. Trimming took 4 bases from V and 0 from J, leaving 8 bases between them. The DNA for the CDR3 is TGTGCCAGCAGCCACAGGCCCTCTGGGGCCAACGTCCTGACTTTC. Its protein product is CASSHRPSGANVLTF.